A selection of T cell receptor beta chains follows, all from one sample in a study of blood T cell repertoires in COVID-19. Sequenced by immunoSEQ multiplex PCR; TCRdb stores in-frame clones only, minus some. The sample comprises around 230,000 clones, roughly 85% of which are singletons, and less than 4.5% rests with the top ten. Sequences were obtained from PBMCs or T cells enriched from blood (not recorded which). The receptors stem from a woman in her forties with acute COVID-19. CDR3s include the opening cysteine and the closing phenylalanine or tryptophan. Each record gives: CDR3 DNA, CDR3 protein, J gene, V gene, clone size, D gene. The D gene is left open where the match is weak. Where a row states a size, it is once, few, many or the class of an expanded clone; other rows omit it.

TGTGCCAGCAGCTTGGTTGGACAGGGAGCTAACTATGGCTACACCTTC CASSLVGQGANYGYTF TRBJ1-2 TRBV7-2 - TRBD1
TGTGCCAGCAGTCACTTAGGCTACACCTTC CASSHLGYTF TRBJ1-2 TRBV28 - -
TGTGCCAGCAGTGAGACGAGGGAGGGTCAGCCCCAGCATTTT CASSETREGQPQHF TRBJ1-5 TRBV2 - -
TGTGCCACCAGCAGAGATAGGTCAGGGGTGAGGGCAACTAATGAAAAACTGTTTTTT CATSRDRSGVRATNEKLFF TRBJ1-4 TRBV15 - -
TGTGCCAGCAGGAACAGGGGACAGAGGGCCGGCTACACCTTC CASRNRGQRAGYTF TRBJ1-2 TRBV6-5 - TRBD1
TGTGCCAGCAGCGTAGAGGTCGGGGGGAACACAGATACGCAGTATTTT CASSVEVGGNTDTQYF TRBJ2-3 TRBV9 - TRBD2
TGTGCCAGTAGTATAGACACAGGGGGGGCATACGAGCAGTACTTC CASSIDTGGAYEQYF TRBJ2-7 TRBV19 few -
TGTGCCAGTAAAGAGGATGGCTACACCTTC CASKEDGYTF TRBJ1-2 TRBV19 - -
TGTGCCAGCAGTGAAAAAGCGGGCGTGAACACCGGGGAGCTGTTTTTT CASSEKAGVNTGELFF TRBJ2-2 TRBV6-1 - -
TGTGCCAGCACCCCAGATCACGGGGAAAAACTGTTTTTT CASTPDHGEKLFF TRBJ1-4 TRBV12-3/TRBV12-4 - -
TGTGCCAGCAGTGAAGGTCTGGGGGCTTATCGTGGCTACACCTTC CASSEGLGAYRGYTF TRBJ1-2 TRBV2 - -
TGTGCCAGCAGCCGAGACGCGTGGACAGGGACCGGGGAGCTGTTTTTT CASSRDAWTGTGELFF TRBJ2-2 TRBV3-1/TRBV3-2 - TRBD1
TGTGCCAGTAGTATAAATTGGCAGAACTATGGCTACACCTTC CASSINWQNYGYTF TRBJ1-2 TRBV19 - -
TGTGCCTGGACCAGGCAGGGAGGAGGGGATGAGCAGTTCTTC CAWTRQGGGDEQFF TRBJ2-1 TRBV30 once -
TGTGCCAGCAGCTTAGGCCACATCGGGAATGGCTACACCTTC CASSLGHIGNGYTF TRBJ1-2 TRBV7-8 - -
TGTGCCAGCAGTTACTGGCAGAACACTGAAGCTTTCTTT CASSYWQNTEAFF TRBJ1-1 TRBV6-5 - -
TGTGCCAGTAACGACAGGAGCTCCTATAATTCACCCCTCCACTTT CASNDRSSYNSPLHF TRBJ1-6 TRBV19 - -
TGTGCCAGCAGTGAGACAGGGGGCGCGTACACTGAAGCTTTCTTT CASSETGGAYTEAFF TRBJ1-1 TRBV2 - TRBD1
TGTGCCAGCAGCTTGGCCACGGGAGGAAACACTGAAGCTTTCTTT CASSLATGGNTEAFF TRBJ1-1 TRBV5-5 - -
TGCGCCAGCAGCCAATTTACGCGGGTCTCAGGGGCCCTGGGAAACACCATATATTTT CASSQFTRVSGALGNTIYF TRBJ1-3 TRBV4-1 - -
TGTGCCAGCTCACTTTCAGGGGCTGGTGAAGAGACCCAGTACTTC CASSLSGAGEETQYF TRBJ2-5 TRBV18 - -
TGTGCCAGCAGCCCCCCCGGTCCCGAGCGGGGGGGCACTCGTGGGGCCGGGGAGCTGTTTTTT CASSPPGPERGGTRGAGELFF TRBJ2-2 TRBV6-6 once TRBD2
TGTGCCAGCAGTACTCAGAGCGGGGGGATTTACAATGAGCAGTTCTTC CASSTQSGGIYNEQFF TRBJ2-1 TRBV6-6 - TRBD2
TGTGCCAGTAGTACGACAGTAAATGAAAAACTGTTTTTT CASSTTVNEKLFF TRBJ1-4 TRBV19 - -
TGCAGCGGGGGAGAGGATACCACTGAAGCTTTCTTT CSGGEDTTEAFF TRBJ1-1 TRBV29-1 - -
TGCAGCTTTGAACTGACAGGGATGGGCTATGGCTACACCTTC CSFELTGMGYGYTF TRBJ1-2 TRBV29-1 - TRBD1
TGCGCCAGCAGCGGGGGACAGGGGGGCCTTTCTGAAGCTTTCTTT CASSGGQGGLSEAFF TRBJ1-1 TRBV5-1 - TRBD1
TGTGCCAGCAGCTTAGGGTTAGCAGACTATGGCTACACCTTC CASSLGLADYGYTF TRBJ1-2 TRBV11-2 - -
TGTGCCAGCAGTGTGACAGGGGTTGGCTACACCTTC CASSVTGVGYTF TRBJ1-2 TRBV12-3/TRBV12-4 - TRBD1
TGTGCCAGCAGTTTGATCCCGGGACAGGGGAACACTGAAGCTTTCTTT CASSLIPGQGNTEAFF TRBJ1-1 TRBV2 - TRBD1
TGCGCCAGCAGTTATGGGACAGCGGAGGGGGCTTTCTTT CASSYGTAEGAFF TRBJ1-1 TRBV5-1 - TRBD1
TGTGCCAGCAGTTTCGAAGGGAGGGGTGAAAAACTGTTTTTT CASSFEGRGEKLFF TRBJ1-4 TRBV27 - -
TGCGCCAGCAGCTTGGTCACAGGCCGCACTGAAGCTTTCTTT CASSLVTGRTEAFF TRBJ1-1 TRBV5-1 - -
TGTGCCAGCAGTACACGTAGGGACAGGGGCTTCAATGAAAAACTGTTTTTT CASSTRRDRGFNEKLFF TRBJ1-4 TRBV27 - TRBD1